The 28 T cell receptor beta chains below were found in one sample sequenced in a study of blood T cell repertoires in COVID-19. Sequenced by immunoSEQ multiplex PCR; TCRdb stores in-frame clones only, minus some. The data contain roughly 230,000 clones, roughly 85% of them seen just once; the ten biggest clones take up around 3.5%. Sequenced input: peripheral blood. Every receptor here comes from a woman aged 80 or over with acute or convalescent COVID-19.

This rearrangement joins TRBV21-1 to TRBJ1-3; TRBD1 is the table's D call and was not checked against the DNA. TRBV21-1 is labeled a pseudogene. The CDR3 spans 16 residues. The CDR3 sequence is CASSKGITGAGNTIYF. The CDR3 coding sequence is TGTGCCAGCAGCAAAGGAATAACAGGGGCTGGAAACACCATATATTTT.

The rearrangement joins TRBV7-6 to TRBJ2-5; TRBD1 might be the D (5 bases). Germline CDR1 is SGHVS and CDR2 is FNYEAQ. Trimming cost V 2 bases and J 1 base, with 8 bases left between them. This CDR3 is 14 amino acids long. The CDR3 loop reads CASSLNRIQETQYF. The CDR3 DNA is TGTGCCAGCAGCTTAAACAGGATCCAAGAGACCCAGTACTTC.

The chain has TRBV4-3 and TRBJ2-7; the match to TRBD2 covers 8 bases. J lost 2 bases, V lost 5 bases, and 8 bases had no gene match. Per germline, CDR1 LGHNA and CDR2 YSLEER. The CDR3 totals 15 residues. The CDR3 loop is CASSDPGRGAYEQYF. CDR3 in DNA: TGCGCCAGCAGCGACCCTGGGCGGGGGGCCTACGAGCAGTACTTC.

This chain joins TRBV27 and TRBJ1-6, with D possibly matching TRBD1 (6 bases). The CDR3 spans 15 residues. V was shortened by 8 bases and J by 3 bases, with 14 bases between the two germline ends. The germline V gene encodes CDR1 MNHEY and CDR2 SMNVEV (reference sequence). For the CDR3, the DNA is TGTGCCAGCCAGACAGGAAGTTTCTATAATTCACCCCTCCACTTT. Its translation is CASQTGSFYNSPLHF.

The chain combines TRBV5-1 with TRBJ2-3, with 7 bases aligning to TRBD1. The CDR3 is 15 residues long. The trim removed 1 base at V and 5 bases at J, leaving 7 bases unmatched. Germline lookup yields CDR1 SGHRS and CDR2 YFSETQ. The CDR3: CASSLRTGQGDTQYF. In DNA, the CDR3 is TGCGCCAGCAGCTTGAGGACAGGCCAGGGAGATACGCAGTATTTT.

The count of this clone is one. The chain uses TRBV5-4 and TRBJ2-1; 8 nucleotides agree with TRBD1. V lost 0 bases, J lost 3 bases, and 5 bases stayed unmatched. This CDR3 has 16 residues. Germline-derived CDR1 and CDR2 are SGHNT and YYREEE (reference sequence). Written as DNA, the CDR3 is TGTGCCAGCAGCTTGGACCAGGGGGCGAGCTACAATGAGCAGTTCTTC. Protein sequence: CASSLDQGASYNEQFF.

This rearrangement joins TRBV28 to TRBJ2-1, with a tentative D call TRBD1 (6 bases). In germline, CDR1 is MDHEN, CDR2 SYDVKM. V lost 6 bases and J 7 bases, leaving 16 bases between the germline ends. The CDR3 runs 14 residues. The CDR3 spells CASSRTGKLNEQFF. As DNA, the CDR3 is TGTGCCAGCAGCCGTACAGGGAAGTTGAATGAGCAGTTCTTC.

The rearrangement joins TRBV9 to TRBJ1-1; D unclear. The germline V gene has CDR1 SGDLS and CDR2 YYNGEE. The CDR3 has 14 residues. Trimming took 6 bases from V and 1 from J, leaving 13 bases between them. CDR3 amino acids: CASTAGIPNTEAFF. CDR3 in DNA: TGTGCCAGCACGGCCGGGATACCGAACACTGAAGCTTTCTTT.

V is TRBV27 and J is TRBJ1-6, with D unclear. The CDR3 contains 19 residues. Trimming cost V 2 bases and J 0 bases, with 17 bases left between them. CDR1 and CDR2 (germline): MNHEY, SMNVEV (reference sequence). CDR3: CASSLIYSGQSSYNSPLHF. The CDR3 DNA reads TGTGCCAGCAGTTTAATATACAGCGGCCAGAGCTCCTATAATTCACCCCTCCACTTT.

CDR3 loop: CASSEMGHIYGYTF. The CDR3 region has the DNA TGTGCCAGCAGTGAGATGGGACATATCTATGGCTACACCTTC. The rearrangement joins TRBV6-1 to TRBJ1-2, with D possibly TRBD1 on 6 matching bases. V shed 3 bases and J shed 4 bases, with 12 bases lying between them. The CDR3 has 14 amino acids. The germline V gene encodes CDR1 MNHNS and CDR2 SASEGT.

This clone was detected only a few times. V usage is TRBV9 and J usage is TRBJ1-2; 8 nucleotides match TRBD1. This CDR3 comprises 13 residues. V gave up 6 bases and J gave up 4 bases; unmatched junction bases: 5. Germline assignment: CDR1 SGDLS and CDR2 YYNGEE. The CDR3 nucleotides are TGTGCCAGCAACCTGCAGGGGGCCTATGGCTACACCTTC. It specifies CASNLQGAYGYTF.

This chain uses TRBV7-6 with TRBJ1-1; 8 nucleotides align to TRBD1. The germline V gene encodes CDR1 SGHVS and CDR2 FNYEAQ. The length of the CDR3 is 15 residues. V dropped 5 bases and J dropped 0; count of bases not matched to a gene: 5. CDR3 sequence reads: CASSPGGGMNTEAFF. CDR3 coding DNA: TGTGCCAGCAGCCCAGGGGGCGGCATGAACACTGAAGCTTTCTTT.

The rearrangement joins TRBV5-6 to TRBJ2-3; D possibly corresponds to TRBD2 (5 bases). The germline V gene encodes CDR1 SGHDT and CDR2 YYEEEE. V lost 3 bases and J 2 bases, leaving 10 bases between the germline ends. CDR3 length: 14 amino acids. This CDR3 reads CASSSGLSTDTQYF. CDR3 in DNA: TGTGCCAGCAGCTCCGGACTCTCCACAGATACGCAGTATTTT.

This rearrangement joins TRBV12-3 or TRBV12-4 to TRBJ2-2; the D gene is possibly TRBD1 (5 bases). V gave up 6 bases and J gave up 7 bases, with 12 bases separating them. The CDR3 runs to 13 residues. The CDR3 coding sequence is TGTGCCAGCAGCCAGGGTAAAGGCGGGGAGCTGTTTTTT. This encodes CASSQGKGGELFF.

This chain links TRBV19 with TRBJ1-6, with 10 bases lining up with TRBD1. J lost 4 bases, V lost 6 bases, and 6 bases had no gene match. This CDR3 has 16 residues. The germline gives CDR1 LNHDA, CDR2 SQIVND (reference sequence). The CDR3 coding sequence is TGTGCCAGTAGGAAGACAGGGGGCCGATATAATTCACCCCTCCACTTT. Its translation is CASRKTGGRYNSPLHF.

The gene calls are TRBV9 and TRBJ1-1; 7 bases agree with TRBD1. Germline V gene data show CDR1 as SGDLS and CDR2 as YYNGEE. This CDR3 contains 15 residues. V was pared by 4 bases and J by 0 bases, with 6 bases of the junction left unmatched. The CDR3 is CASSPTGQMNTEAFF. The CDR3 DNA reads TGTGCCAGCAGCCCCACGGGACAGATGAACACTGAAGCTTTCTTT.

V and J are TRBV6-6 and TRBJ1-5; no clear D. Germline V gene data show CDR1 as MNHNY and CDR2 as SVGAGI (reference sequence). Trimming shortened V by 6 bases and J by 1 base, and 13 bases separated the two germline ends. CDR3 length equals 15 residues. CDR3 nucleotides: TGTGCCAGCAGAGCGGGGAGGGCCAGCAATCAGCCCCAGCATTTT. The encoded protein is CASRAGRASNQPQHF.

CDR3 nucleotides: TGTGCCAGCAGCCCACAGGGAGACTATGGCTACACCTTC. Translation: CASSPQGDYGYTF. This sequence joins TRBV11-3 and TRBJ1-2; D possibly corresponds to TRBD1 (6 bases). The CDR3 runs to 13 residues. The germline gives CDR1 SGHNT, CDR2 YENEEA. The V end was cut by 5 bases, the J end by 3 bases, with 10 bases between.

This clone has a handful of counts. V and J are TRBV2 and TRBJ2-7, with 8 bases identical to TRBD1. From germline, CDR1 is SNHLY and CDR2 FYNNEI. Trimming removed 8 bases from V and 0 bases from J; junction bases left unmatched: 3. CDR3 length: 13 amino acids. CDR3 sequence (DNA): TGTGCCAGCGGGACAGGTCTCTCCTACGAGCAGTACTTC. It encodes CASGTGLSYEQYF.

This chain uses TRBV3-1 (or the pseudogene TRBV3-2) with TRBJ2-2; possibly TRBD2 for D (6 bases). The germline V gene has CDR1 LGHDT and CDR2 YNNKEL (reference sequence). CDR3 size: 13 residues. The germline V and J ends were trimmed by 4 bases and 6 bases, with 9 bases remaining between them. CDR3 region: CASSPRLAGELFF. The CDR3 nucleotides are TGTGCCAGCAGCCCCCGACTAGCCGGGGAGCTGTTTTTT.

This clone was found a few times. The CDR3 region has the DNA TGTGCCAGCTCACCACGCGAGACGACAGGGGGCGGTGAGCAGTTCTTC. Translation gives CASSPRETTGGGEQFF. This chain joins TRBV18 and TRBJ2-1, with 10 bases identical to TRBD1. The CDR3 is 16 amino acids. The V gene end was trimmed by 1 base and the J gene end by 9 bases; junction bases not matched to a gene: 9. Per the germline V gene, CDR1 is KGHSH and CDR2 is LQKENI.

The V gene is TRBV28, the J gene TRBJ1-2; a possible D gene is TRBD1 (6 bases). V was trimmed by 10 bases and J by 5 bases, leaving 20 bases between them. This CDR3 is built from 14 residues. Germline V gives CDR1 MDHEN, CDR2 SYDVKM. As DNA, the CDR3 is TGTGCCACTTACATAGGGGCAGGGACATATGGCTACACCTTC. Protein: CATYIGAGTYGYTF.

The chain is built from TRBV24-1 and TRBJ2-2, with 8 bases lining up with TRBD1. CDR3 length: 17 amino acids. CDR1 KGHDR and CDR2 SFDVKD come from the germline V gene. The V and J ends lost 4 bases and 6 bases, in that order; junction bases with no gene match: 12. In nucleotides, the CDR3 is TGTGCCACCAGTGACTCCGGACAGGGAAGGCGGCCCGGGGAGCTGTTTTTT. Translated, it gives CATSDSGQGRRPGELFF.

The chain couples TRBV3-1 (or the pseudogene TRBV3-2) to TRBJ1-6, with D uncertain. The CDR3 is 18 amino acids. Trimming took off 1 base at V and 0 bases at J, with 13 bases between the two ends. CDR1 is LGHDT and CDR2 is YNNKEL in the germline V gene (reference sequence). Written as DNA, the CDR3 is TGTGCCAGCAGCCAAGTGCCCCTAGGAAGCTCCTATAATTCACCCCTCCACTTT. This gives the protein CASSQVPLGSSYNSPLHF.

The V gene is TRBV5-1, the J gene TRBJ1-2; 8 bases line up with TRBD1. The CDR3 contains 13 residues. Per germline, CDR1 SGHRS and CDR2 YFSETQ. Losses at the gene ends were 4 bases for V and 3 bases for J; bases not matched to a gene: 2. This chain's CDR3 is CASSPDRDYGYTF. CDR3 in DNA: TGCGCCAGCAGCCCGGACAGGGACTATGGCTACACCTTC. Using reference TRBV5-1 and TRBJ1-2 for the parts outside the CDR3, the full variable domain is KAGVTQTPRYLIKTRGQQVTLSCSPISGHRSVSWYQQTPGQGLQFLFEYFSETQRNKGNFPGRFSGRQFSNSRSEMNVSTLELGDSALYLCASSPDRDYGYTFGSGTRLTVV.

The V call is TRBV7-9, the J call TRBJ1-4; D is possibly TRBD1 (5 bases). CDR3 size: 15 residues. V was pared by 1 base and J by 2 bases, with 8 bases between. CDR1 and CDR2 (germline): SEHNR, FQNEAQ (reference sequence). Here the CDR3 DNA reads TGTGCCAGCAGCTTAGATACAGGCACTAATGAAAAACTGTTTTTT. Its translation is CASSLDTGTNEKLFF. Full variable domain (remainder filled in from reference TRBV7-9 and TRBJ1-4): DTGVSQNPRHKITKRGQNVTFRCDPISEHNRLYWYRQTLGQGPEFLTYFQNEAQLEKSRLLSDRFSAERPKGSFSTLEIQRTEQGDSAMYLCASSLDTGTNEKLFFGSGTQLSVL.

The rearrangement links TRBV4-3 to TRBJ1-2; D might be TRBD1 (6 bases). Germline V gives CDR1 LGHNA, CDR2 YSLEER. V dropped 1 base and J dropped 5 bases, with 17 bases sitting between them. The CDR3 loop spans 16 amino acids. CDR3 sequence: CASSQGGGGAGYGYTF. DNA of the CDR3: TGCGCCAGCAGCCAAGGAGGCGGGGGCGCGGGGTATGGCTACACCTTC.

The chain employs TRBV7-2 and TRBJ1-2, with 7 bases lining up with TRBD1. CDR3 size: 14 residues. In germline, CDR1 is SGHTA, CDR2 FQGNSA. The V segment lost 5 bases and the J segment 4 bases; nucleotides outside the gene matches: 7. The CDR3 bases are TGTGCCAGCAGCACGACAGGGTCTGGCTATGGCTACACCTTC. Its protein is CASSTTGSGYGYTF.